This T cell receptor (beta chain) emerged from a study of blood T cell repertoires in COVID-19. The overall study: Sites across the United States, Italy and Spain contributed samples from acute and convalescent COVID-19. T cells, B-cell-depleted T cells, or PBMCs supplied cDNA or gDNA.

With V trimmed by 1 base and J by 14 bases, 15 bases remained unmatched. The CDR3 spans 16 residues. Per germline, CDR1 LGHNA and CDR2 YNFKEQ. As processed by the authors: Nucleated cell counts were estimated from reference gene primer amplification. Measured with immunoSEQ multiplex PCR; TCRdb has only the in-frame clones, and not every one. For V, J and clone size, that table is used; D and trimming come from the DNA. The sample shows 390,000 or so clones, 80% to 90% of them seen only once. The chain combines TRBV4-2 with TRBJ2-1, with 9 bases identical to TRBD2. This receptor was identified in a woman in her 30s with active or convalescent COVID-19. Sequencing used peripheral blood. The CDR3 spells CASSQGPSGTTGGKFF. The CDR3 bases are TGTGCCAGCAGCCAAGGTCCTAGCGGGACCACTGGAGGAAAGTTCTTC.